This T cell receptor (beta chain) was observed in a study of blood T cell repertoires in COVID-19. Sequenced by immunoSEQ multiplex PCR; TCRdb stores in-frame clones only, minus some. The table shows 91,000 or so clones, with around 87% occurring only once. Germline-derived CDR1 and CDR2 are LGHDT and YNNKEL (reference sequence). The CDR3 covers 13 residues. V dropped 3 bases and J dropped 10 bases, with 13 bases sitting between them. Sequenced sample: peripheral blood. The chain employs TRBV3-1 (or the pseudogene TRBV3-2) and TRBJ1-3; a possible D gene is TRBD1 (5 bases). This receptor was taken from a human donor in a cohort sampled during active COVID-19. The CDR3, as DNA: TGTGCCAGCAGCCAGTCCGGGGGAAGGACCATATATTTT. It yields the protein CASSQSGGRTIYF.